One sample yielded the 10 T cell receptor beta chains listed below, sequenced in a study of T cell responses to AZD1222 COVID-19 vaccine. Using immunoSEQ multiplex PCR, the repertoire was profiled, and TCRdb retains in-frame clones only, with some absent. The data hold some 84,000 clones, with 87% observed a single time. Here the sequenced sample was peripheral blood, taken 28 days after the second AZD1222 dose. Receptors were obtained from an adult who received the AZD1222 COVID-19 vaccine.

This clone was detected only once. The rearrangement joins TRBV9 to TRBJ1-4; no clear D. Trimming cost V 1 base and J 8 bases, with 9 bases left between them. There are 13 residues in the CDR3. Looked up from germline, CDR1 is SGDLS and CDR2 is YYNGEE. In DNA, the CDR3 is TGTGCCAGCAGCGTAAGGGAGGGCGAAAAACTGTTTTTT. Translating gives CASSVREGEKLFF.

The chain has TRBV29-1 and TRBJ2-5; D gene unclear. CDR3 size: 13 residues. Germline CDR1 reads SQVTM; CDR2 reads ANQGSEA. The germline V and J ends were trimmed by 6 bases and 5 bases, with 16 bases remaining between them. The CDR3 here is CSVDPPPWETQYF. As DNA, the CDR3 is TGCAGCGTCGACCCACCCCCATGGGAGACCCAGTACTTC.

V is TRBV19 and J is TRBJ1-2; D is uncertain. V lost 3 bases to trimming and J lost 5 bases, with 7 bases between them. Germline CDR1 LNHDA, CDR2 SQIVND (reference sequence). The CDR3 consists of 12 residues. The CDR3 loop reads CASSITPYGYTF. The CDR3 nucleotides read TGTGCCAGTAGTATTACCCCATATGGCTACACCTTC.

J is TRBJ1-2 and V is TRBV23-1; D gene ambiguous. TRBV23-1 is marked as an open reading frame, function uncertain. Trimming removed 0 bases from V and 7 bases from J, with 15 bases in between. The length of the CDR3 is 15 residues. DNA of the CDR3: TGCGCCAGCAGTCAATCGATCCGACGGCGCTGTGGCTACACCTTC. It codes for CASSQSIRRRCGYTF.

The rearrangement uses TRBV18 and TRBJ1-1, with TRBD1 matching over 10 bases. CDR1 and CDR2 from the germline V gene are KGHSH and LQKENI. The CDR3 sequence is 15 residues long. V was pared by 3 bases and J by 3 bases, with 4 bases of the junction left unmatched. The CDR3 DNA reads TGTGCCAGCTCACCTTCCGGGACAGGGGACACTGAAGCTTTCTTT. Translated: CASSPSGTGDTEAFF.

This clone has only one observation. V and J are TRBV10-3 and TRBJ2-7; weak D call: TRBD1 (6 bases). The CDR3 has 14 amino acids. Between the trimmed V and J ends, which lost 0 bases and 6 bases, there was a span of 12 bases. The germline V gene has CDR1 ENHRY and CDR2 SYGVKD. The CDR3 spells CAISESAVGGEQYF. The CDR3 region has the DNA TGTGCCATCAGTGAGTCGGCGGTAGGGGGCGAGCAGTACTTC.

V gene TRBV12-5 combines with J gene TRBJ2-3, with D unclear. Trimming left V 7 bases short and J 12 bases short, with 23 bases between. CDR1 is LGHNT, CDR2 FRNRAP, per germline. This CDR3 has 14 residues. The DNA of the CDR3 is TGTGCTAGTGCCCCCCGGACCTCCCTAAATTTCCAGTATTTT. Its protein product is CASAPRTSLNFQYF.

The V and J genes are TRBV15 and TRBJ1-3; possible D gene TRBD1, 6 bases. Per the germline V gene, CDR1 is LNHNV and CDR2 is YYDKDF (reference sequence). Trimming stripped 1 base from V and 0 bases from J, with 10 bases between. The CDR3 totals 16 residues. In nucleotides, the CDR3 is TGTGCCACCAGCAGAGGACAGGCGAGCTCTGGAAACACCATATATTTT. Amino acids: CATSRGQASSGNTIYF.

This clone was detected only once. The J gene is TRBJ1-1, the V gene TRBV2; 8 bases align to TRBD1. The germline CDR1 and CDR2 sequences are SNHLY and FYNNEI. Trimming took 10 bases from V and 3 from J; bases not matched to a gene: 10. The CDR3 has 14 residues. CDR3 in DNA: TGTGCCACTAGGACAGGGCAGAGGTACACTGAAGCTTTCTTT. It is translated as CATRTGQRYTEAFF.

This clone was seen just once. The rearrangement links TRBV6-5 to TRBJ2-1, with a weak D call TRBD2 (8 bases). This CDR3 region has 15 residues. CDR1 MNHEY and CDR2 SVGAGI come from the germline V gene. V was cut by 0 bases and J by 10 bases, with 16 bases left in between. Here the CDR3 reads CASSYSPPGGGEQFF. In DNA form, the CDR3 reads TGTGCCAGCAGTTACTCACCTCCGGGAGGGGGCGAGCAGTTCTTC.